This paragraph reports one T cell receptor (beta chain). Data came from immunoSEQ multiplex PCR; TCRdb stores just in-frame clones and leaves some out. Here the sample spans approximately 250,000 clones, approximately 88% being singletons. The CDR3 is made up of 14 amino acids. V dropped 5 bases and J dropped 8; count of bases not matched to a gene: 4. Germline CDR1 SEHNR, CDR2 FQNEAQ (reference sequence). The data belong to a study of blood T cell repertoires in COVID-19. Study as a whole: The cDNA or gDNA used as material had been derived from T cells, B-cell-depleted T cells, or PBMCs.

Material: peripheral blood. V usage is TRBV7-9 and J usage is TRBJ2-1, with TRBD2 matching 12 bases. The receptor's source is a woman aged 70-85 years with COVID-19, enrolled during active disease. CDR3 sequence reads: CASSLRLAGDEQFF. The CDR3 DNA sequence: TGTGCCAGCAGCCTTAGACTAGCGGGAGATGAGCAGTTCTTC.